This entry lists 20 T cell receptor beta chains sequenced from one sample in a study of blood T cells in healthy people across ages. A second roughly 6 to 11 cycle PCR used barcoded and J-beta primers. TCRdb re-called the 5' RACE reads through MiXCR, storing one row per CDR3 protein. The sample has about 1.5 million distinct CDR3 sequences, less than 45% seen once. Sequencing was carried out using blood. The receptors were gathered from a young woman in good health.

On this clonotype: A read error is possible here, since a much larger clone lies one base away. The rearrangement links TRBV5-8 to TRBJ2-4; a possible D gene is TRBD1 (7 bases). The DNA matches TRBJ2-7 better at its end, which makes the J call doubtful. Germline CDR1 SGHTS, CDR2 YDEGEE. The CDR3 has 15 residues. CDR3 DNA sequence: TGTGCCAGCAGCCTCCACAGGGGAGGAAGTAACGAGCAGTACTTC. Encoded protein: CASSLHRGGSNEQYF.

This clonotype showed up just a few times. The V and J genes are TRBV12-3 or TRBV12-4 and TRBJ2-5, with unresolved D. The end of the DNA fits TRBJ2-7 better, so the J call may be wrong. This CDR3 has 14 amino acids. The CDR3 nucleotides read TGTGCCAGCAGTTGGTCCCTTAGGGCCTACGAGCAGTACTTC. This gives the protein CASSWSLRAYEQYF.

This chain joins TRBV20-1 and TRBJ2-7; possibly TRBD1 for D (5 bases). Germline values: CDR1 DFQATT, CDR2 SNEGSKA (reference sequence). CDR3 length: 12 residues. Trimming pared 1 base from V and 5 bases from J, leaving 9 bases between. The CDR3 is CSARARAHEQYF. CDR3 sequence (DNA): TGCAGTGCTAGAGCCAGGGCCCACGAGCAGTACTTC.

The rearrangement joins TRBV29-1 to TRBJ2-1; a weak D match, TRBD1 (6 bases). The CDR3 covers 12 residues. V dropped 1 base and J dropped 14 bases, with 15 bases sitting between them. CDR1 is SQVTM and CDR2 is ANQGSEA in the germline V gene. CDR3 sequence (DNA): TGCAGCGTTGAAGCTCAATGGACAGAGAAGTTCTTC. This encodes CSVEAQWTEKFF.

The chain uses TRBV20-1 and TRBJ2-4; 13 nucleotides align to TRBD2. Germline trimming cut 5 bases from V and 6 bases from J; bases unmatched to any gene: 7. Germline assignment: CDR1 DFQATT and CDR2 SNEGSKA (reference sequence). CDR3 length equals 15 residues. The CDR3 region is CSAWGLAGKGNIQYF. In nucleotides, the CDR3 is TGCAGTGCTTGGGGACTAGCGGGAAAAGGAAACATTCAGTACTTC.

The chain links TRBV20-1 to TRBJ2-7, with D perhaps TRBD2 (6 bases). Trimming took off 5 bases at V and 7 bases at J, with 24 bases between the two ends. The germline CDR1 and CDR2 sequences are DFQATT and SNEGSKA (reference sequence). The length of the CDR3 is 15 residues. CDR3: CSAPDAPGASNEQYF. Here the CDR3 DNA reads TGCAGTGCTCCTGACGCACCGGGAGCCAGCAATGAGCAGTACTTC.

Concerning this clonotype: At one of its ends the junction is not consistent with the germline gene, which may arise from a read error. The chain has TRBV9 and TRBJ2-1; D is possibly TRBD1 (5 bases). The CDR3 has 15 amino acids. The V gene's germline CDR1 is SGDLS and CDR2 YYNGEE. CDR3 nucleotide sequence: TGTGCTAGCAGCCCTTCCTCCGGGTCCCCAGGGGAGCAGTTCTTC. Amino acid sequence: CASSPSSGSPGEQFF.

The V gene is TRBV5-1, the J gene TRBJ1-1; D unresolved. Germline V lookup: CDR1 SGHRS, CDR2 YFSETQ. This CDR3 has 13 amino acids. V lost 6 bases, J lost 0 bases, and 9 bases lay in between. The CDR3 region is CASTSTMNTEAFF. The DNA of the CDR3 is TGCGCCAGCACCTCGACAATGAACACTGAAGCTTTCTTT.

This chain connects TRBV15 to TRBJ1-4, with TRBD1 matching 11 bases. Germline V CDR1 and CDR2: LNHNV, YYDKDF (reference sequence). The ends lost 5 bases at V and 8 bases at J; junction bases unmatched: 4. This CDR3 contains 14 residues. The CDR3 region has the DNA TGTGCCACCAGCGGGGGACAGGGGGAGGAAAAACTGTTTTTT. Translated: CATSGGQGEEKLFF.

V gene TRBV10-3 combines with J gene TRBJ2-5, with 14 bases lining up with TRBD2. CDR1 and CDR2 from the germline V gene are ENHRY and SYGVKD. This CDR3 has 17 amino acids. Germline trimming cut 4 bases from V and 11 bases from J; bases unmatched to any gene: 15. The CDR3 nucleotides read TGTGCCATCAGTGGGCCCCGACTAGCGGGAGGGACGGGTGGGCAGTACTTC. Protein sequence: CAISGPRLAGGTGGQYF.

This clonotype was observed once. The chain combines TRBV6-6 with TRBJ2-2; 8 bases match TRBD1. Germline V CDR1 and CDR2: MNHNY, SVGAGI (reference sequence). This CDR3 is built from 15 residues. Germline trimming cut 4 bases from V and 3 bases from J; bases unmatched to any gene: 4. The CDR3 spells CASSSGDRYTGELFF. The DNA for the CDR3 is TGTGCCAGCAGTTCGGGGGACAGGTACACCGGGGAGCTGTTTTTT.

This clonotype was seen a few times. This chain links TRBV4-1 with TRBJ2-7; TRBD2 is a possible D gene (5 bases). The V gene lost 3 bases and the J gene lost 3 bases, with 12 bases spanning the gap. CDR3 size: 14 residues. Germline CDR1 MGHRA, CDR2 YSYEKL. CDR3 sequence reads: CASSQVLVDYEQYF. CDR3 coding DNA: TGCGCCAGCAGCCAGGTACTAGTTGACTACGAGCAGTACTTC.

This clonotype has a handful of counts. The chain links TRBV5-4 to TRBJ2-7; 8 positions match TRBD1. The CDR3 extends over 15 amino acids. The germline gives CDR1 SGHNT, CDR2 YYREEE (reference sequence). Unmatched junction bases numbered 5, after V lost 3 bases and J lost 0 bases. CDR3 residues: CASSSKTGASYEQYF. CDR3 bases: TGTGCCAGCAGCTCGAAGACAGGGGCCTCCTACGAGCAGTACTTC.

Here the CDR3 reads CSALEGASNEKLFF. CDR3 coding DNA: TGCAGTGCCCTGGAGGGGGCATCTAATGAAAAACTGTTTTTT. The chain uses TRBV20-1 and TRBJ1-4, with 7 positions matching TRBD1. This CDR3 has 14 amino acids. CDR1 and CDR2 from the germline V gene are DFQATT and SNEGSKA (reference sequence). V was clipped by 6 bases and J by 3 bases; unmatched bases: 7.

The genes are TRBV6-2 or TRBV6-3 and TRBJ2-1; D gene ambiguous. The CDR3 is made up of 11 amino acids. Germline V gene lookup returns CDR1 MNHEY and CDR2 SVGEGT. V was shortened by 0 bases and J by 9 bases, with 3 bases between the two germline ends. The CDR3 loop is CASSYSVEQFF. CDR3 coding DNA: TGTGCCAGCAGTTACTCGGTTGAGCAGTTCTTC.

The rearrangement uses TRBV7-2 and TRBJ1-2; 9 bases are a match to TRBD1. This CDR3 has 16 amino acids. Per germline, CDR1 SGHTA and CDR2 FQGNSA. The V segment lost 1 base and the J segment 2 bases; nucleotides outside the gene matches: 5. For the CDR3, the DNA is TGTGCCAGCAGCTTAGGGGACAGGGCCCCAAACTATGGCTACACCTTC. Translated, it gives CASSLGDRAPNYGYTF.

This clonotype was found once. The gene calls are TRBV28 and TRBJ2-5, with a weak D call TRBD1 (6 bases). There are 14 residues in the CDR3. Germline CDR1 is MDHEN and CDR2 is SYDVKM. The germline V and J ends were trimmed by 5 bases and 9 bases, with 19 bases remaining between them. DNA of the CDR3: TGTGCCAGCAGTGTACCTACAGGGTTGGAGGCCCAGTACTTC. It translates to CASSVPTGLEAQYF.

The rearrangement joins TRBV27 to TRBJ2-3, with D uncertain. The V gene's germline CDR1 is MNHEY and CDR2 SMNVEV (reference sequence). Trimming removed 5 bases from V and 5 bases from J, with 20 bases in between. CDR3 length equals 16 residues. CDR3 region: CASSDRPSLRLDTQYF. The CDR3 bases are TGTGCCAGCAGTGACCGCCCGTCACTCCGCCTAGATACGCAGTATTTT.

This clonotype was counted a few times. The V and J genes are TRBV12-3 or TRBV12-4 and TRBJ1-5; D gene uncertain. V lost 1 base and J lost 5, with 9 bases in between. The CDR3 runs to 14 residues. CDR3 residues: CASSLDGVDQPQHF. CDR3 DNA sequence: TGTGCCAGCAGTTTAGACGGGGTGGATCAGCCCCAGCATTTT.

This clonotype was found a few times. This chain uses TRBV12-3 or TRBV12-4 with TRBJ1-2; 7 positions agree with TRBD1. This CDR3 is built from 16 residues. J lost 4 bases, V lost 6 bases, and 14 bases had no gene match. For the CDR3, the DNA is TGTGCCAGCAGCTCATCCCCAGGGGGGATCGGCTATGGCTACACCTTC. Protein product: CASSSSPGGIGYGYTF.